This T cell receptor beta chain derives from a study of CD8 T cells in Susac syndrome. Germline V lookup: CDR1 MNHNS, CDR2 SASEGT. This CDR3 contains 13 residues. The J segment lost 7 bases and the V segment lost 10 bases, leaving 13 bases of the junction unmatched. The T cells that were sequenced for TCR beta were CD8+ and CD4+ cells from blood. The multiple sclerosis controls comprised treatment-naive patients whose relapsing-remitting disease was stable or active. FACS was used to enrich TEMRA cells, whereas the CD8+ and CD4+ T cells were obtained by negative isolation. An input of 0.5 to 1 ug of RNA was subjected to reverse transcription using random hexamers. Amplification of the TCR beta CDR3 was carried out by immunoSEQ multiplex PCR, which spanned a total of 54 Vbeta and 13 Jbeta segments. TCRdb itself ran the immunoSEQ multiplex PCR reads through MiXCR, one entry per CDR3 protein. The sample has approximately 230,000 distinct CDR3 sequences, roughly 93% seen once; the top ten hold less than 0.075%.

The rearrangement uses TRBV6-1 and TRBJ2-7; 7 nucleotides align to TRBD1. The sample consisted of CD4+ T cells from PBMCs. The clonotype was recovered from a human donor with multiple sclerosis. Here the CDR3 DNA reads TGTGCCAATTCCGGGACAGATAGCAGGGAGCAGTACTTC. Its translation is CANSGTDSREQYF.